The 5 T cell receptor beta chains in this list originate from one sample, sequenced in a study of T cell clonality in common variable immunodeficiency. Libraries were prepared by immunoSEQ multiplex PCR; TCRdb keeps only in-frame clonotypes and omits some of them. The repertoire yields 25,000 to 30,000 clones, none seen only once; the top ten contain approximately 3.1%. Findings and limits, study-wide: In common variable immunodeficiency, TCR beta chains reportedly carried fewer deletions and N-nucleotide insertions.

Their antigen targets remain unknown. The material sequenced was peripheral blood mononuclear cells. Every receptor here comes from a human donor with common variable immunodeficiency.

In this sample, this clone is medium-sized. The read is 3 residues too short to cover the CDR3 end, so that end is filled in from the germline J gene. This sequence joins TRBV19 and TRBJ1-6; 7 bases are shared with TRBD1. Germline V lookup: CDR1 LNHDA, CDR2 SQIVND (reference sequence). The CDR3 consists of 14 residues. V shed 8 bases and J 6 bases; nucleotides not matched to a gene: 7. The covered CDR3 bases are TGTGCCAGTCTCCGACAGGGCTTTAATTCACCC. This translates into CASLRQGFNSP. The CDR3 in full is CASLRQGFNSPLHF.

This clone was observed a handful of times. The CDR3 end falls 3 residues outside the read, so it is completed with the germline J gene. The rearrangement links TRBV2 to TRBJ2-7; 9 nucleotides match TRBD1. CDR1 and CDR2 (germline): SNHLY, FYNNEI. The CDR3 has 13 amino acids. J lost 5 bases, V lost 7 bases, and 6 bases had no gene match. The DNA read from the CDR3 is TGTGCCAGCACGGGACAGGGTAGGAACGAG. Translation gives CASTGQGRNE. The CDR3 in its entirety is CASTGQGRNEQYF.

Ten or more counts support this clone. With the read ending 3 residues before the CDR3 end, the germline J gene is used to fill in that end. The chain has TRBV19 and TRBJ1-2; weak D call: TRBD1 (6 bases). This CDR3 region has 14 residues. V dropped 7 bases and J dropped 2 bases, with 14 bases sitting between them. Germline lookup yields CDR1 LNHDA and CDR2 SQIVND (reference sequence). The CDR3 here is CASKSGALNYGYTF. The sequenced part of the CDR3 DNA is TGTGCCAGTAAGTCAGGGGCTCTCAACTATGGC.

This clone was observed a few times. The read finishes 3 residues shy of the CDR3 end, and the germline J gene is used to complete it. V usage is TRBV5-1 and J usage is TRBJ2-2; 9 bases map to TRBD1. CDR3 length: 16 amino acids. Looked up from germline, CDR1 is SGHRS and CDR2 is YFSETQ. V was clipped by 7 bases and J by 5 bases; unmatched bases: 12. The CDR3 loop reads CASQPGQGLRTGELFF. Partial CDR3 DNA: TGCGCCAGCCAGCCGGGACAGGGTTTACGAACCGGGGAG.

Details on this clone: The CDR3 end is not reached by the read, which stops 3 residues before it; the germline J gene fills it in. This chain joins TRBV7-9 and TRBJ1-1; D gene unclear. V lost 5 bases and J lost 3, with 16 bases in between. Germline CDR1 is SEHNR and CDR2 is FQNEAQ (reference sequence). The CDR3 has 15 residues. The CDR3 loop reads CASSLVGQWDTEAFF. The sequenced part of the CDR3 DNA is TGTGCCAGCAGCCTGGTGGGCCAGTGGGACACTGAA.